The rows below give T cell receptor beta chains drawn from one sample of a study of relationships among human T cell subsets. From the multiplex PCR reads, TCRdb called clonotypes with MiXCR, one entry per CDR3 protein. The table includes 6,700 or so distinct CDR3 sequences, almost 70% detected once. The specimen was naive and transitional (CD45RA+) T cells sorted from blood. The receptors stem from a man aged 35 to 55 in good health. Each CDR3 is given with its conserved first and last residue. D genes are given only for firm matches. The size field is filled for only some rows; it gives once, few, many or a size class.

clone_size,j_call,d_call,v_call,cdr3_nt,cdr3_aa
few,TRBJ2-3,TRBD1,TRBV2,TGTGCCAGCAGCCAGGGACAGGGGGCGAGGAATACGCAGTATTTT,CASSQGQGARNTQYF
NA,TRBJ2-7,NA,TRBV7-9,TGTGCCAGCAGTCCCGACATCCCCTACGAGCAGTACTTC,CASSPDIPYEQYF
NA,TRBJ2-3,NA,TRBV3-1,TGTGCCAGCAGCCAAGGTTATAGGACAGATACGCAGTATTTT,CASSQGYRTDTQYF
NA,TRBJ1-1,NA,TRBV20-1,TGCAGTGCTAGGGGGCCGTCGAACACTGAAGCTTTCTTT,CSARGPSNTEAFF
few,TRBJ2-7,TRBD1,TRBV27,TGTGCCAGCGTGCCTTGGGGACAGGGAAGGCACGAGCAGTACTTC,CASVPWGQGRHEQYF
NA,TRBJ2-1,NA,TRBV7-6,TGTGCCAGCAGCTTATTGGGGTATACCAATGAGCAGTTCTTC,CASSLLGYTNEQFF
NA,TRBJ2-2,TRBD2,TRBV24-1,TGTGCCACCAGTGATACCCGACTAGCGGGGGATGTGGAGCTGTTTTTT,CATSDTRLAGDVELFF
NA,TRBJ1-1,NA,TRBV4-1,TGCGCCAGCAGCCAAGAAGGGGTGATGAACACTGAAGCTTTCTTT,CASSQEGVMNTEAFF
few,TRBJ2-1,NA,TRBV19,TGTGCCAGTAGACCAACAGGGAGCTCCTACAATGAGCAGTTCTTC,CASRPTGSSYNEQFF
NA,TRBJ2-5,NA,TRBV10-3,TGTGCCATCAGTGCCTTTCCGACAGGCCAAGAGACCCAGTACTTC,CAISAFPTGQETQYF
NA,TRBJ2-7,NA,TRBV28,TGTGCCAGCAGTCCGAAACCCTACGAGCAGTACTTC,CASSPKPYEQYF
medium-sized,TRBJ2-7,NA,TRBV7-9,TGTGCCAGCAGCCCCCAGTCCTACGAGCAGTACTTC,CASSPQSYEQYF
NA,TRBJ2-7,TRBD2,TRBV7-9,TGTGCCAGCAGCCCGGCGGGGGCGGGAGGAAACGAGCAGTACTTC,CASSPAGAGGNEQYF
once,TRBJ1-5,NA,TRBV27,TGTGCCAGCAGTTTGGGTGGGGATAGCAATCAGCCCCAGCATTTT,CASSLGGDSNQPQHF
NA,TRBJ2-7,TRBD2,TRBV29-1,TGCAGCGTTGACTCGGGACTAGCGGAAAGCGAGCAGTACTTC,CSVDSGLAESEQYF
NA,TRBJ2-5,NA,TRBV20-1,TGCAGTGCTAGTCCGGGACTCCGGGGCGAGACCCAGTACTTC,CSASPGLRGETQYF